This T cell receptor (beta chain) was sequenced for a study of glioma-infiltrating T cells after dendritic cell vaccination. Time point indicated: after dendritic cell vaccination, including at tumor progression/relapse. Data came from immunoSEQ multiplex PCR; TCRdb stores just in-frame clones and leaves some out. The top ten hold approximately 2% of the sample, which has over 75,000 clones, about 81% seen once. The CDR3 contains 14 residues. V lost 0 bases to trimming and J lost 8 bases, with 9 bases between them. Germline-derived CDR1 and CDR2 are SGHRS and YFSETQ. The J gene is TRBJ1-6, the V gene TRBV5-1; TRBD1 might be the D (6 bases). The receptor was isolated from a human donor with glioblastoma. The sample in question was blood, obtained after dendritic cell vaccination. CDR3 amino acids: CASSLGSGDSPLHF. The CDR3 bases are TGCGCCAGCAGCTTGGGCTCAGGGGATTCACCCCTCCACTTT.